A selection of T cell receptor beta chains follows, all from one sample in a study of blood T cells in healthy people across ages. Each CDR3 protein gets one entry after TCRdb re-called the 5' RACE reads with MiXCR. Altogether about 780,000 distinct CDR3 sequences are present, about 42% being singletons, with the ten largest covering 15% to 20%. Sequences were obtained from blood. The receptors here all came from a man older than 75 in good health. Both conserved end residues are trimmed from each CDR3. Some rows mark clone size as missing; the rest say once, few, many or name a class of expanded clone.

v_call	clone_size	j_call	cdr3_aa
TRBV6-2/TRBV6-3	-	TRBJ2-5	ASSSRGRKQETQY
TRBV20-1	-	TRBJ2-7	NARAPGTGSSEQY
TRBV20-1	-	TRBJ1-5	SASAGPPLQPQH
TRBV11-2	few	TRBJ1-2	ASSLAGTGGGYGYT
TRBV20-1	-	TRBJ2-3	SSAGNTDTQY
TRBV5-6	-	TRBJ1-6	ASSWDRSNSPPH
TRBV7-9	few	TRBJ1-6	ASSLLGNANSPLH
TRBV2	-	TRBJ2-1	ASKSTSGSYNEQF
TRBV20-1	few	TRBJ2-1	RPVRGLDNEQF
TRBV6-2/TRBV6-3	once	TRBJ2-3	ASRTGGPSTDTQY
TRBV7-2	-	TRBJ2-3	ASSLVSGRIRPDTQY
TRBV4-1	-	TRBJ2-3	ASSQDWVGAIAGGPDTQY
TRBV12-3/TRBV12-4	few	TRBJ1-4	ASSSGTGGFGEKLF
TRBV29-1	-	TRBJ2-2	SVSGSGLAANTGELF
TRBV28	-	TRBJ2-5	ASSKRAGKETQY
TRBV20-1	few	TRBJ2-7	SARDRGTYEQY
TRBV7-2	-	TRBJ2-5	ASSQNGQGRETQY
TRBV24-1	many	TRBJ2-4	ATSDPGVGQGDIQY
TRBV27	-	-	ARKHRQGSEETQY